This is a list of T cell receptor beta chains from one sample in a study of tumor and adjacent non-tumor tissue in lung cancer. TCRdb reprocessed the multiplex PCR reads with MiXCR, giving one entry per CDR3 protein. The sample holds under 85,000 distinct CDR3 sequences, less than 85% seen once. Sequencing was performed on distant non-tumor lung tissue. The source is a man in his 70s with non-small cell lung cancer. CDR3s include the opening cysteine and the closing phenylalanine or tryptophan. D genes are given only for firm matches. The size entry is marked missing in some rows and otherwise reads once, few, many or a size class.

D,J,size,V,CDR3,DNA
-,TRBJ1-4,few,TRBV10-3,CTISEGEKLFF,TGTACCATCAGTGAGGGCGAAAAACTGTTTTTT
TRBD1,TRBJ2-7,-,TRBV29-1,CSPGTEQHF,TGCAGCCCCGGGACAGAGCAGCACTTT
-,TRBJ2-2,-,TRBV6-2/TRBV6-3,CGSSINTGELFF,TGTGGCAGCAGTATCAACACCGGGGAACTGTTTTTT
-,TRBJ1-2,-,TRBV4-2,CASCQEQGTLSYGYTF,TGTGCCAGCTGCCAAGAGCAGGGGACGCTTAGCTATGGCTACACCTTC
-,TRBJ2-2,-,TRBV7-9,CASSLGAPGVAGELFF,TGTGCCAGTAGCTTAGGGGCCCCGGGGGTAGCCGGGGAGCTGTTTTTT
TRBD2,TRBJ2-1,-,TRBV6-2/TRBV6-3,CASLGLVSSYNEQFF,TGTGCCTCCCTCGGACTAGTTAGCTCCTACAATGAGCAGTTCTTC
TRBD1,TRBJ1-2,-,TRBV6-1,CASTARDRNGGDYTF,TGTGCCAGCACCGCGCGGGACAGGAACGGTGGTGACTACACCTTC
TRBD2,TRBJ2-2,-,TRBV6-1,CASSRLAGATRELFF,TGTGCCAGCAGTCGACTAGCGGGAGCCACCCGGGAGCTGTTTTTC
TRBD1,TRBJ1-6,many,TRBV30,CAWSRGQDNSPLHF,TGTGCCTGGAGCCGGGGACAGGATAATTCACCCCTCCACTTT
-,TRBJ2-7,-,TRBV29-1,CGVERAGPIYEQYF,TGCGGCGTTGAAAGGGCGGGACCGATCTACGAGCAATACTTC
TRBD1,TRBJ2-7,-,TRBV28,CASLDRCENYEEYF,TGTGCCAGTTTGGACAGGTGTGAAAACTACGAGGAGTACTTC
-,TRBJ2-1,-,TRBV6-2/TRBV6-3,CASSYSQNREQFF,TGTGCCAGCAGTTATTCACAGAACCGAGAACAGTTCTTC
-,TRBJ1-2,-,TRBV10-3,CASSRSPNYSYTF,TGTGCCTCTTCCCGGTCCCCTAATTATAGCTACACCTTC
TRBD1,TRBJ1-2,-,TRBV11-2,CASSATGGNYGYIF,TGTGCCAGCTCGGCGACAGGGGGTAACTATGGCTATATCTTC
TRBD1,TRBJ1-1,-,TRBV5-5,CASSYKPGQGADMNEAFF,TGTGCCAGCAGTTACAAGCCGGGACAGGGGGCGGATATGAATGAAGCTTTCTTT
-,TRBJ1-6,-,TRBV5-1,CVSSLDRTVSPHHF,TGCGTCAGCAGCTTGGATCGGACCGTCTCACCCCACCACTTT
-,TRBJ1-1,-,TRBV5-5,CANSLGLNTESFF,TGTGCCAACAGCTTAGGGCTGAACACTGAATCTTTCTTT
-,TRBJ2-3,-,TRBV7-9,CVSCSPRDTQYF,TGTGTCAGCTGCTCCCCCCGTGATACGCAATATTTT
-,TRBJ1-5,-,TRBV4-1,CAINQADRRPQHF,TGCGCCATCAACCAAGCGGACAGACGGCCCCAGCATTTT
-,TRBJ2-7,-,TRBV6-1,CAILPPGVPYEQYF,TGTGCCATCCTTCCACCAGGTGTTCCCTACGAGCAGTACTTC
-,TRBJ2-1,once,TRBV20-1,CSASPMVEQFF,TGCAGTGCTTCACCCATGGTTGAGCAGTTCTTC
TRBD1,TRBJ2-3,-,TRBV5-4,CASSSSMWTGDTTSTDTQYF,TGTGCCAGCAGCTCGTCCATGTGGACAGGGGACACTACTAGCACAGATACGCAGTATTTT
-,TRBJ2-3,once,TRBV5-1,CASSLAGEADTQYF,TGCGCCAGCAGCTTGGCGGGAGAAGCGGATACGCAGTATTTT
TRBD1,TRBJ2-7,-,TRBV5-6,CASSSFVRDRIYEQYF,TGTGCCAGCAGCTCCTTTGTCCGGGACAGGATCTACGAGCAATACTTC
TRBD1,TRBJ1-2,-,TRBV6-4,CASSDATGTGFLTF,TGTGCCAGTAGTGACGCCACCGGGACAGGCTTTTTGACCTTC
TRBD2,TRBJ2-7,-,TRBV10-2,CANSTSGGYYEQYF,TGCGCCAACAGTACTAGCGGGGGATACTACGAGCAGTACTTC
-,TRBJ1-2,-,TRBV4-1,CASSQAGRTASWDYGNTF,TGCGCCAGCAGCCAAGCGGGACGGACGGCCTCGTGGGACTATGGCAACACCTTC
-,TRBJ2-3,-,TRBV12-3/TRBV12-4,CASRSGWGTDTQYF,TGTGCCAGCAGGAGCGGTTGGGGCACAGATACGCAATATTTT
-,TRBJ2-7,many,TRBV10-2,CASRRSYEQYF,TGCGCCAGTAGGCGGTCCTACGAGCAGTACTTC
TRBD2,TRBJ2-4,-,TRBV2,CASMNISGRPHIQYF,TGTGCCAGCATGAATATAAGCGGGAGACCACACATTCAGTACTTC
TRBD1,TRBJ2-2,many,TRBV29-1,CSGTGYTGELFF,TGCAGCGGGACAGGGTACACCGGGGAGCTGTTTTTT
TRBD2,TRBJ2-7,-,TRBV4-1,CASSRTLAREWDEQYF,TGCGCCAGCAGCCGGACACTAGCGCGAGAGTGGGACGAGCAGTACTTT
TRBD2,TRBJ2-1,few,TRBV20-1,CSAAGGPNYNEQFF,TGCAGTGCCGCGGGGGGGCCTAACTACAATGAGCAGTTCTTC
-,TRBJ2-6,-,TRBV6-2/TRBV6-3,CASITGFGVNVLTF,TGTGCCAGCATTACAGGGTTTGGGGTCAACGTCCTGACTTTC
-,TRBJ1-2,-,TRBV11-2,CASSPLGLPGYGYTF,TGTGCCAGCAGCCCCCTGGGACTCCCGGGCTATGGCTACACCTTC
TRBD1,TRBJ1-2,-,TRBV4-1,CATSQGVRGLLGYTF,TGCGCCACCAGCCAAGGCGTCAGGGGGCTGCTTGGCTACACCTTC
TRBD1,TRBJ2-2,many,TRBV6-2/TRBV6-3,CASSPGTGGTGELFF,TGTGCCAGCAGTCCCGGGACAGGGGGCACCGGGGAGCTGTTTTTT
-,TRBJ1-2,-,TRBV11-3,CASNLEHGRTYGYTF,TGTGCCAGTAACTTAGAACACGGACGGACCTATGGTTACACCTTC
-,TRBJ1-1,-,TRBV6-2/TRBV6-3,CAGRPFVGHRREAFF,TGTGCCGGCCGACCTTTTGTGGGACATAGAAGAGAAGCATTCTTT
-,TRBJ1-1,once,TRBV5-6,CASSSTMRGDTEAFF,TGTGCCAGTAGCTCAACGATGCGGGGAGACACTGAAGCTTTCTTT
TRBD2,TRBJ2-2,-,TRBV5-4,CASSILGLVTRELLF,TGTGCCAGCAGCATCCTGGGACTAGTGACCAGGGAGCTGTTATTT
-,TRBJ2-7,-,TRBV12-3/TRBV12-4,CVSSLMTLGSEQYF,TGTGTCAGCAGTCTCATGACACTCGGGAGCGAGCAGTACTTC
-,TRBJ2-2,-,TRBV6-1,CASMAVLEKTGELFF,TGTGCCAGCATGGCGGTGTTGGAAAAAACCGGGGAGCTGTTTTTT
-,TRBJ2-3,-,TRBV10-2,CASKEWSTDTQYF,TGCGCCAGCAAGGAGTGGAGCACAGATACGCAGTATTTT
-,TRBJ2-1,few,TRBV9,CASSVDIHNEQFF,TGTGCCAGCAGCGTAGACATTCACAATGAGCAGTTCTTC
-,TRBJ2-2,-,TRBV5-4,CVSSPPGQGLMNTGELFF,TGCGTCAGCAGCCCGCCGGGTCAGGGTTTGATGAACACCGGGGAGCTGTTTTTT
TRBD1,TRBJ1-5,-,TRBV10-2,CARSPGQGFGQPQHF,TGCGCCAGGAGCCCGGGACAGGGATTTGGTCAGCCTCAGCATTTT
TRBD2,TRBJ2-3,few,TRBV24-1,CATSDLSSTSGRPTDTQYF,TGTGCCACCAGTGATTTGTCTTCGACTAGCGGGAGGCCCACAGATACGCAGTATTTT
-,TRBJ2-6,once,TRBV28,CASSRSYGTYDSGANALTF,TGTGCCAGCAGTCGCAGCTACGGGACGTATGACTCTGGGGCCAACGCCCTGACTTTC
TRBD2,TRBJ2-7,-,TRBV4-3,CASNQEIGLAGPDGSYELYF,TGCGCCAGCAACCAAGAAATAGGACTAGCGGGTCCCGACGGCTCCTACGAGCTGTACTTC
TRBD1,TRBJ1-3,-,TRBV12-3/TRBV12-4,CASSRLGTGIGPGNTIYF,TGTGCCAGTAGTCGTCTCGGGACAGGTATCGGCCCTGGAAACACCATATATTTT
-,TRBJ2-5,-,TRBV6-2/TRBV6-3,CASSRPVTVETQYF,TGTGCTAGCAGCCGACCCGTGACGGTAGAGACCCAGTACTTC
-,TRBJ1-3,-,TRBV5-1,CASSTGTGNTIYF,TGCGCCAGCAGCACCGGGACTGGAAACACCATATATTTT
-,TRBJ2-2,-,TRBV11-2,CASSLVDTGIAGVLIF,TGTGCCAGCAGCTTAGTGGACACAGGGATTGCCGGGGTGCTGATTTTT
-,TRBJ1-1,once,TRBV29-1,CSVDTLQTANTEAFF,TGCAGCGTCGACACCTTGCAGACAGCGAACACTGAAGCTTTTTTT
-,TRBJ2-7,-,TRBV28,CASRFPGSNSYEQYF,TGTGCCAGCAGATTTCCGGGGTCTAACTCCTACGAGCAGTACTTC
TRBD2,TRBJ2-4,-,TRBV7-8,CATSDLAGTRVGKNIQYF,TGTGCCACTAGCGATTTGGCCGGGACTAGGGTCGGCAAAAACATTCAGTACTTC
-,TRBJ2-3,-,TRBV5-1,CVSAEGNTQYF,TGCGTCAGTGCCGAAGGGAATACACAGTATTTT